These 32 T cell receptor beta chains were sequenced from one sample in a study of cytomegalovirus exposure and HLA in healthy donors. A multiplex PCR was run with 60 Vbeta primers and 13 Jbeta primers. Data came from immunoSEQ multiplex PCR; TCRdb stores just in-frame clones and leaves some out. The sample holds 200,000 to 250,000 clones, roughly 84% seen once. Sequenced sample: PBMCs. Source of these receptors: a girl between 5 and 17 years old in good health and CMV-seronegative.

The CDR3 loop reads CASSDRREASSYEQYF. The CDR3 region has the DNA TGTGCCAGCAGTGATAGGCGGGAGGCTTCCTCCTACGAGCAGTACTTC. The V call is TRBV6-1, the J call TRBJ2-7; the match to TRBD2 covers 8 bases. V was clipped by 3 bases and J by 0 bases; unmatched bases: 7. The germline V gene has CDR1 MNHNS and CDR2 SASEGT. The CDR3 is 16 amino acids.

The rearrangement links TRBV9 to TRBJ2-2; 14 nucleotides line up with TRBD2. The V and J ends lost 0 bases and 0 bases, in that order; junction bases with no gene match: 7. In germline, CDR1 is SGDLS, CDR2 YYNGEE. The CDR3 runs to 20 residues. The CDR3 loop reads CASSVEGTSGGLANTGELFF. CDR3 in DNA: TGTGCCAGCAGCGTAGAGGGGACTAGCGGGGGTTTGGCGAACACCGGGGAGCTGTTTTTT.

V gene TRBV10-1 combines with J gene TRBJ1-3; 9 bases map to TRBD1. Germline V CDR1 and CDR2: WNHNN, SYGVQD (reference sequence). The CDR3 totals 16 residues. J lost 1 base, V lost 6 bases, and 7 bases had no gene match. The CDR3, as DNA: TGCGCCAGCAGACGGACAGGGGCGTCATCTGGAAACACCATATATTTT. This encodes CASRRTGASSGNTIYF.

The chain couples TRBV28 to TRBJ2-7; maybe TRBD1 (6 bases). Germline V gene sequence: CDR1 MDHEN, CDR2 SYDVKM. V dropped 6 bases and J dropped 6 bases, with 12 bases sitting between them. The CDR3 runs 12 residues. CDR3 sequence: CASSLQGSEQYF. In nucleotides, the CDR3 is TGTGCCAGCAGCCTACAGGGTTCCGAGCAGTACTTC.

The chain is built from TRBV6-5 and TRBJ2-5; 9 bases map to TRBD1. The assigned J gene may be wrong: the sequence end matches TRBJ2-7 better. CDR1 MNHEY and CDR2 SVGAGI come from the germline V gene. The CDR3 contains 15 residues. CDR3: CASSYLGQGSYEQYF. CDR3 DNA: TGTGCCAGCAGTTACCTGGGACAGGGATCCTACGAGCAGTACTTC.

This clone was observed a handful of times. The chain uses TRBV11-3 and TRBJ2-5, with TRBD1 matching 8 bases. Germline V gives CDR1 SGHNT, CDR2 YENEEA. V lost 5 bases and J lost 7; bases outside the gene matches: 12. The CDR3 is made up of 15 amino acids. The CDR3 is CASSLGTGGRGTQYF. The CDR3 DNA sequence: TGTGCCAGCAGCCTCGGGACAGGAGGACGTGGGACCCAGTACTTC.

The chain's CDR3 is CASSPRTGEEKLFF. The CDR3 coding sequence is TGTGCCAGCAGCCCACGGACAGGGGAGGAAAAACTGTTTTTT. This rearrangement joins TRBV7-9 to TRBJ1-4; 9 bases map to TRBD1. The trim removed 5 bases at V and 8 bases at J, leaving 6 bases unmatched. The CDR3 extends over 14 amino acids. Germline V CDR1 and CDR2: SEHNR, FQNEAQ (reference sequence).

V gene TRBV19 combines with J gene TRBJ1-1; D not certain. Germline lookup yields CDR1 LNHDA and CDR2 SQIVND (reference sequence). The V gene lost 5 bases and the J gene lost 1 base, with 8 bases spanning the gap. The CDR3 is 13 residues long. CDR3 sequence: CASSYSGNTEAFF. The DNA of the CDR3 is TGTGCCAGTAGTTATTCAGGGAACACTGAAGCTTTCTTT.

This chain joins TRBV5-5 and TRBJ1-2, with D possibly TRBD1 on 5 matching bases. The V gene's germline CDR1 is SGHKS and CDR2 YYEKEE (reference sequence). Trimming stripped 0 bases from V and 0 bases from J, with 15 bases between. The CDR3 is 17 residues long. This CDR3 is CASSLAQVVTANYGYTF. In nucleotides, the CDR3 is TGTGCCAGCAGCTTGGCCCAAGTAGTGACAGCTAACTATGGCTACACCTTC.

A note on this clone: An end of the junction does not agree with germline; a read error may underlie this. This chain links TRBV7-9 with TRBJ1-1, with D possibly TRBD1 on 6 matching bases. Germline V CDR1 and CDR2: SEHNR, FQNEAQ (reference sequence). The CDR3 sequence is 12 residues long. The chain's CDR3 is CSSSLRGTEAFF. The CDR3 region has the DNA TGTTCCAGCAGCCTGAGGGGGACTGAAGCTTTCTTT.

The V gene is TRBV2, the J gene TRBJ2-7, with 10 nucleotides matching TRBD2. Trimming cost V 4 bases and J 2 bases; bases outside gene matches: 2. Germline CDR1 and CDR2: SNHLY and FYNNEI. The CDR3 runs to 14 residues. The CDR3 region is CASSVTSGAYEQYF. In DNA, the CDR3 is TGTGCCAGCAGTGTTACTAGCGGGGCCTACGAGCAGTACTTC.

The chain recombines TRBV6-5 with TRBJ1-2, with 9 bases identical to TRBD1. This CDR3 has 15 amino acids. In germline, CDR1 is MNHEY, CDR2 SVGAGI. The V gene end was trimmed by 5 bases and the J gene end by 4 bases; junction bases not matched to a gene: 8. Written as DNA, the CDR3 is TGTGCCAGCAGTAGAGGGACAGGGCTGGCCTATGGCTACACCTTC. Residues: CASSRGTGLAYGYTF.

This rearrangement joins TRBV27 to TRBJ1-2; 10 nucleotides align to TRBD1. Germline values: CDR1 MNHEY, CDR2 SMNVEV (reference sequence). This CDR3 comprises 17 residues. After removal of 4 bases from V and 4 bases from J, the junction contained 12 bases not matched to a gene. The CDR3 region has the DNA TGTGCCAGCAGTTCAAGGGGACAGGGGATTCCCCTCTATGGCTACACCTTC. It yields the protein CASSSRGQGIPLYGYTF.

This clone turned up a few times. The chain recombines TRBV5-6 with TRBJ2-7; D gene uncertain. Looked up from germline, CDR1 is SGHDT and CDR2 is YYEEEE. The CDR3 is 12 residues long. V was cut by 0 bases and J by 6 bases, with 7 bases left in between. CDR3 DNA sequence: TGTGCCAGCAGCTTGGATGAGAGCGAGCAGTACTTC. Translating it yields CASSLDESEQYF.

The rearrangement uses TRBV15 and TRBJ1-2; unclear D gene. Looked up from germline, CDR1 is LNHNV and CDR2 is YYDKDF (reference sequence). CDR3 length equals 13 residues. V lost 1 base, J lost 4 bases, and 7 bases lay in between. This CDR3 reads CATSRGGGYGYTF. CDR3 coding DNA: TGTGCCACCAGCAGAGGTGGAGGCTATGGCTACACCTTC.

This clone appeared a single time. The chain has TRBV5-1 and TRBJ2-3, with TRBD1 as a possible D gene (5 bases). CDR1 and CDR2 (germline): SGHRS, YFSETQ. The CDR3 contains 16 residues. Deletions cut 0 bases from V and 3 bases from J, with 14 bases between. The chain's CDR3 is CASSLESAGKTDTQYF. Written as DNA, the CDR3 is TGCGCCAGCAGCTTGGAGTCCGCAGGGAAAACAGATACGCAGTATTTT. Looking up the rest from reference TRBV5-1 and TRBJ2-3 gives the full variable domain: KAGVTQTPRYLIKTRGQQVTLSCSPISGHRSVSWYQQTPGQGLQFLFEYFSETQRNKGNFPGRFSGRQFSNSRSEMNVSTLELGDSALYLCASSLESAGKTDTQYFGPGTRLTVL.

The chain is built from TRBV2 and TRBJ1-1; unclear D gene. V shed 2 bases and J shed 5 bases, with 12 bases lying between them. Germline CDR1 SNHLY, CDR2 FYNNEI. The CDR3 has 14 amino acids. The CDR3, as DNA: TGTGCCAGCAGTGAACTCCCTCGGGGAACTGAAGCTTTCTTT. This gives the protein CASSELPRGTEAFF.

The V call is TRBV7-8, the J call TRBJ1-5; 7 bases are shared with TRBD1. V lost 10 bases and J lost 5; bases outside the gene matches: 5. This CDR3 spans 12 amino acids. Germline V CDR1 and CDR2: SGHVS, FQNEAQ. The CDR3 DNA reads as TGTGCCACGGGACAGCTAGATCAGCCCCAGCATTTT. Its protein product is CATGQLDQPQHF.

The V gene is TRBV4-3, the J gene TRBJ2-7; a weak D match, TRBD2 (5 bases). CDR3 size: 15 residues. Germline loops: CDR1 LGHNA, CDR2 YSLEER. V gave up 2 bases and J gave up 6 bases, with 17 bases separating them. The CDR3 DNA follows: TGCGCCAGCAGCCAATTTTGGACTTCCCTCGCCGAGCAGTACTTC. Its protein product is CASSQFWTSLAEQYF.

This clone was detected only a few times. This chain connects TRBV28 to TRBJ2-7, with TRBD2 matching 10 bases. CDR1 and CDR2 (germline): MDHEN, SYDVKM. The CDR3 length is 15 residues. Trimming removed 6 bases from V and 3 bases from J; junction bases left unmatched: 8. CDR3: CASRALGLADYEQYF. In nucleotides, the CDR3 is TGTGCCAGCAGAGCCCTCGGACTAGCGGACTACGAGCAGTACTTC.

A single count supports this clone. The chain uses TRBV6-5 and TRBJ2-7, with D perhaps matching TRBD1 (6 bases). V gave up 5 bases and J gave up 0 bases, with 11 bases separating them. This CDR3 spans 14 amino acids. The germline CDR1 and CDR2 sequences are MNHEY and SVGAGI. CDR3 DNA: TGTGCCAGCAGTCCGACAGGACTCTCCTACGAGCAGTACTTC. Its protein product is CASSPTGLSYEQYF.

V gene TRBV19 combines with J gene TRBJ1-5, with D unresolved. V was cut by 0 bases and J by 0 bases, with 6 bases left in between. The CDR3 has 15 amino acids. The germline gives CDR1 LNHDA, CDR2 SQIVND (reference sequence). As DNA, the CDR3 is TGTGCCAGTAGTATAGACGCGGTTAGCAATCAGCCCCAGCATTTT. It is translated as CASSIDAVSNQPQHF.

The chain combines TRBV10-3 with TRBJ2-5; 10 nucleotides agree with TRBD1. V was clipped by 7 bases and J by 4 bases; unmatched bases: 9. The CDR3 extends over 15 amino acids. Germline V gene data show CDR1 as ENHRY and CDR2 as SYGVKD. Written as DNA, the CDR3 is TGTGCCATCAAACCGGGACAGGGGACGGGAGAGACCCAGTACTTC. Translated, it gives CAIKPGQGTGETQYF.

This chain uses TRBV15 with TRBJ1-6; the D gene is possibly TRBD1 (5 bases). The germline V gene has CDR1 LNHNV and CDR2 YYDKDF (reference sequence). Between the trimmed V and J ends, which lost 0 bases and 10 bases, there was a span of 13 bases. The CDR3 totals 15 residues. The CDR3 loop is CATSRDGGFGSPLHF. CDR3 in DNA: TGTGCCACCAGCAGAGATGGGGGGTTTGGATCACCCCTCCACTTT.

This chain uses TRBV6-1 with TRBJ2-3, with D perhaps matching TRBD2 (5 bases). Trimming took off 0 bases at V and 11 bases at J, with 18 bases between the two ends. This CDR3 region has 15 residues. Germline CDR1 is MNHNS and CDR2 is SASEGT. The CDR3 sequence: CASSEATGVPGVQYF. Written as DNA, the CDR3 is TGTGCCAGCAGTGAAGCAACGGGTGTTCCCGGGGTGCAGTATTTT.

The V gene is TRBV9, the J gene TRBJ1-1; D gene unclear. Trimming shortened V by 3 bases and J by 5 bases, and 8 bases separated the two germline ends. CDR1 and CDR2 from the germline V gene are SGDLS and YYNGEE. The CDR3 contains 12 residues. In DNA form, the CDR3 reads TGTGCCAGCAGCGGCGTCGGTACTGAAGCTTTCTTT. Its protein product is CASSGVGTEAFF.

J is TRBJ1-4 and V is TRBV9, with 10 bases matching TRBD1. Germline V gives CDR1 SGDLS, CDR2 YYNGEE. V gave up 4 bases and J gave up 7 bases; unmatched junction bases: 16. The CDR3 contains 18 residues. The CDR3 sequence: CASSTRDRGMGMGEKLFF. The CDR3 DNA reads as TGTGCCAGCAGCACCCGGGACAGGGGAATGGGTATGGGTGAAAAACTGTTTTTT.

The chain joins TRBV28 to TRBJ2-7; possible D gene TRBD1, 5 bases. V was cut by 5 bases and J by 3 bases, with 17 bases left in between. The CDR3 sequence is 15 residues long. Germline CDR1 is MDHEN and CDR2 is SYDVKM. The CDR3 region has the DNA TGTGCCAGCAGTCGAGGCGACGGACAACTCTACGAGCAGTACTTC. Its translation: CASSRGDGQLYEQYF.

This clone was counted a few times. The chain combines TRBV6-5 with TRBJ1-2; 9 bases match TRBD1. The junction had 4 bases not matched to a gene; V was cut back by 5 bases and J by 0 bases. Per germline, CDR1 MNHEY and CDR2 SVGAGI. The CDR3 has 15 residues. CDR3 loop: CASSGTGLPNYGYTF. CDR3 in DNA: TGTGCCAGCAGTGGGACAGGGCTTCCTAACTATGGCTACACCTTC.

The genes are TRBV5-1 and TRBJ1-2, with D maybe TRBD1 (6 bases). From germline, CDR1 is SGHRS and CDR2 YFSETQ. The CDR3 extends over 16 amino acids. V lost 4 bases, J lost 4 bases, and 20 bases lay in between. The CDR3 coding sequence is TGCGCCAGCAGCCCGGACGGGGGGCGCATGAGCTATGGCTACACCTTC. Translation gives CASSPDGGRMSYGYTF.

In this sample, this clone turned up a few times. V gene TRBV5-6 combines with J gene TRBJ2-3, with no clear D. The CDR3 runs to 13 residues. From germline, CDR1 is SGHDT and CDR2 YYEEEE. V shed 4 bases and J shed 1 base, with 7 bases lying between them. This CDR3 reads CASSPGRTDTQYF. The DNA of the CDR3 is TGTGCCAGCAGCCCTGGCCGCACAGATACGCAGTATTTT.

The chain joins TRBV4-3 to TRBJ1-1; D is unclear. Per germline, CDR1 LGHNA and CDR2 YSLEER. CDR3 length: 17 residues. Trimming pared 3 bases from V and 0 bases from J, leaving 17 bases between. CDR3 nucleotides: TGCGCCAGCAGCCATGGGCAGGCCCCTCCAATGAACACTGAAGCTTTCTTT. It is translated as CASSHGQAPPMNTEAFF.